This section outlines one TCR beta chain sequence together with its context. Per the original data handling: Scientists estimated how many nucleated cells there were by amplifying reference gene primers. Repertoires were generated with immunoSEQ multiplex PCR, while TCRdb's copy carries only in-frame clones and drops some. V, J and clone size were drawn from that table, and D and trimming were deduced from the DNA. The sample yields about 86,000 clones, 87% seen once. This entry comes from a study of blood T cell repertoires in COVID-19. On the study more broadly: Acute and convalescent COVID-19 specimens originated in the United States, Italy and Spain. T cells, B-cell-depleted T cells, or PBMCs provided the cDNA or gDNA that served as material.

The sequence derives from a human donor in a cohort sampled during active COVID-19. Sequences were obtained from peripheral blood.

The CDR3, as DNA: TGTGCCATCAGTGAGTCGAGCCTAAACACTGAAGCTTTCTTT. Its translation is CAISESSLNTEAFF. V and J are TRBV10-3 and TRBJ1-1; D remains ambiguous. The CDR3 spans 14 residues. The germline V gene encodes CDR1 ENHRY and CDR2 SYGVKD. V was clipped by 0 bases and J by 2 bases, with 7 bases between them.